The present TCR beta chain was sequenced within a study of the immune and genomic landscape of osteosarcoma (dated by TCRdb to the early 2020s). Broadly, across the study: The overall cohort included a few dozen pediatric and adult patients with high-grade osteosarcoma, and the median age at diagnosis was 25 to 35 years (range about 5-85). The goal of the study was to explain why immune checkpoint inhibitors show limited clinical activity in osteosarcoma. Three patients contributed two samples from the same tumor site. Osteosarcoma specimens were profiled with whole genome, RNA and T-cell receptor sequencing plus immunohistochemistry and reverse phase protein arrays so that immunogenic potential could be defined. To characterize the osteosarcoma immunogenomic landscape, TCR sequencing results were integrated with transcriptome, protein array and immunostaining data. Patients in the overall cohort were about 60% male, and more than 70% presented with localized disease at diagnosis. The cohort was enriched for poor-risk disease, as unfavorable pathologic response to standard therapy was shown in around 73% of the cohort and approximately 66% of the cohort were deceased. Overall study outcomes, separate from this receptor: Higher TCR productive clonality was observed in the immune-hot C3 cluster than in the cold C1 cluster, although TCR productive clonality remained low overall. Along with the frozen tumor specimens, matched blood was collected from just a couple of patients. In five cases, the repertoire was dominated by a single hyperexpanded clone, and fewer than 100 T-cell clonotypes were detected in all five cases. Clonality benchmarks were derived from external normal skin and healthy peripheral blood data rather than from matched normal tissue. Overall, productive TCR clonality was low, with an average of 0.09 and a maximum of 0.3, which suggests limited T-cell clonal expansion. No statistical method determined sample size because osteosarcoma is rare and all possible samples were collected.

The ImmunoSEQ Assay (Adaptive Biotechnologies) was used to immunosequence the CDR3 regions of the TCR beta chain. On the authors' methods: The ImmunoSEQ Analyzer platform was used to export TCRB rearrangements, read counts, read proportions and gene usage. Using productive rearrangements, T-cell clonality was calculated as 1 minus Pielou's evenness. Clonal space homeostasis binned clonotypes as rare, small, medium, large or hyperexpanded (0.01 to 1 of the repertoire). TCR productive clonality was compared across immune clusters C1, C2 and C3 using the Wilcoxon rank sum test. Held by TCRdb, this immuneACCESS table contains in-frame sequences only and omits some clones. Under half of the omission traces to an unresolved V gene where checked; the cause of the rest is unknown. V and J calls and clone size are given by that table; D and trimming were obtained from the DNA. The table for this sample lists fewer than 6,000 clones; 70% to 85% of them were counted only once. The top ten clonotypes cover about 5.9% of the sample.

Post-treatment primary, local recurrence and metastasis tumors from poor-prognosis patients were used as specimens. This clone turned up a few times. Its recognized antigen is unknown. No much larger clonotype is one base removed from it; base qualities were not supplied. V sheds 2 bases and J sheds 7 bases, leaving 12 bases between their ends. The CDR3 holds 14 amino acids from the cysteine to the phenylalanine. The read is trimmed to its CDR3 DNA, 42 bases read in frame from base 1. CDR1 and CDR2 (MNHEY, SVGAGI) derive from the germline V gene. The chain is encoded by TRBV6-5 joined to TRBJ1-5; the D gene is perhaps TRBD1, from 5 matching bases. This receptor was taken from a human donor with osteosarcoma. The sequencing input was osteosarcoma tumor tissue from the lung. The DNA reads TGTGCCAGCAGTTACGGGCAGGGAAAACAGCCCCAGCATTTT. It specifies CASSYGQGKQPQHF.